The subject of this entry is one T cell receptor (beta chain). The sample is drawn from a study of blood T cell repertoires in COVID-19. V lost 1 base, J lost 0 bases, and 9 bases lay in between. Per germline, CDR1 SEHNR and CDR2 FQNEAQ (reference sequence). The CDR3 loop spans 15 amino acids. Using immunoSEQ multiplex PCR, the repertoire was profiled, and TCRdb retains in-frame clones only, with some absent. The data hold about 190,000 clones, with nearly 90% observed a single time. Sequencing was done on a sample of peripheral blood. The receptor was isolated from a woman between 40 and 50 years old who had recovered from COVID-19. The rearrangement links TRBV7-9 to TRBJ1-1; D is unresolved. In DNA form, the CDR3 reads TGTGCCAGCAGCTTAGGGGCAGAAATGAACACTGAAGCTTTCTTT. It encodes CASSLGAEMNTEAFF. Supplemented by reference TRBV7-9 and TRBJ1-1, the full variable domain reads DTGVSQNPRHKITKRGQNVTFRCDPISEHNRLYWYRQTLGQGPEFLTYFQNEAQLEKSRLLSDRFSAERPKGSFSTLEIQRTEQGDSAMYLCASSLGAEMNTEAFFGQGTRLTVV.